This TCR beta chain stems from a study of identifying expanded T cells in peripheral blood. The study, taken as a whole, reports: Variance in clone template counts between approximately 2-week samples significantly increased with total template count across all healthy donors. Over approximately two and four weeks, about 15 and 19 clones changed, versus around 1.3 between replicates.

CDR1 SGHDT and CDR2 YYEEEE come from the germline V gene. V lost 0 bases and J lost 8, with 15 bases in between. The CDR3 is 15 amino acids. Assay: immunoSEQ multiplex PCR; the TCRdb copy retains only in-frame clones and omits some. The sample consists of 60,000 to 70,000 clones, 87% of them appearing once. No infections or other immune events were documented during collection. Comments on this clone: Antigen: not known.

Material: blood. The receptor comes from a person aged 18 to 75 in good health. This chain connects TRBV5-6 to TRBJ2-1; D call uncertain. CDR3 bases: TGTGCCAGCAGCTTGGGTCCCTTCCGGTACGATGAGCAGTTCTTC. Translating gives CASSLGPFRYDEQFF.